This TCR beta chain was found in a study of beta chain features in type 1 diabetes. Whole-study findings and limits: TCRB CDR3s were moderately but significantly shorter in Type 1 diabetes patients in all four CD4+ subsets. When VDJ junctions were examined, type 1 diabetes patients showed fewer insertions and more deletions. There was a possibility that cDNA sequencing over-represented cells with high TCR expression.

Trimming left V 3 bases short and J 0 bases short, with 7 bases between. The germline gives CDR1 SGHTA, CDR2 FQGNSA. This CDR3 region has 14 residues. In regard to this clone: Its antigen is still unknown.

A heparinised blood draw that averaged approximately 120 mL was obtained once from each donor. The whole isolated RNA underwent reverse transcription, so sequencing captured expressed TCRB transcripts. Generated by immunoSEQ multiplex PCR, the TCRdb table keeps only in-frame clones and is missing some. The sample has some 640,000 clones, about 14% seen once. The specimen was naive CD4+ T cells from blood. The V gene is TRBV7-2, the J gene TRBJ2-3; no reliable D call. The sequence came from a man aged 18-30 years with type 1 diabetes. The CDR3 DNA reads as TGTGCCAGCAGCTTCGGGCCCAGCACAGATACGCAGTATTTT. This sequence encodes CASSFGPSTDTQYF.